Listed here are 30 T cell receptor beta chains from one sample, sequenced in a study of T-cell reconstitution after alpha-beta-depleted transplantation in children. The library targeted TCRbeta and was prepared with unique molecular identifiers. MiXCR, applied by TCRdb to the PCR reads, yields one record per CDR3 protein. This sample has about 160,000 distinct CDR3 sequences; over 8.5% occur once, and the top ten carry 13%. Sequences were derived from PBMCs, sampled before TCRalphabeta/CD19-depleted stem cell transplant. These receptor sequences come from a boy aged 2 to 9 with acute myeloid leukemia, due to receive a stem cell transplant.

This clonotype was recorded many times. The chain combines TRBV5-1 with TRBJ2-1, with TRBD2 matching over 9 bases. Germline V gene sequence: CDR1 SGHRS, CDR2 YFSETQ. The CDR3 covers 14 residues. J was trimmed by 4 bases and V by 1 base; bases with no gene match: 0. The CDR3 DNA is TGCGCCAGCAGCTTGACTAGCGGGTACAATGAGCAGTTCTTC. Amino acid sequence: CASSLTSGYNEQFF.

This clonotype appeared many times. This chain uses TRBV20-1 with TRBJ2-6; D not resolved. Germline lookup yields CDR1 DFQATT and CDR2 SNEGSKA (reference sequence). The CDR3 contains 16 residues. V was shortened by 2 bases and J by 2 bases, with 13 bases between the two germline ends. CDR3 loop: CSARPVLGAGANVLTF. In DNA, the CDR3 is TGCAGTGCTAGACCGGTGCTTGGGGCTGGGGCCAACGTCCTGACTTTC.

The chain is built from TRBV10-3 and TRBJ2-5, with 8 bases lining up with TRBD1. V lost 4 bases, J lost 1 base, and 8 bases stayed unmatched. The length of the CDR3 is 16 residues. CDR1 and CDR2 from the germline V gene are ENHRY and SYGVKD. The CDR3 sequence is CAISARTQGAQETQYF. The CDR3 nucleotides are TGTGCCATCAGTGCGCGAACCCAGGGGGCCCAAGAGACCCAGTACTTC.

This clonotype was detected many times. The CDR3 DNA sequence: TGCGCCAGCTTGGAGGGGCCAGCAACTAATGAAAAACTGTTTTTT. As protein: CASLEGPATNEKLFF. V is TRBV5-1 and J is TRBJ1-4; weak D call: TRBD1 (5 bases). CDR3 size: 15 residues. CDR1 and CDR2 (germline): SGHRS, YFSETQ. Trimming stripped 7 bases from V and 0 bases from J, with 13 bases between.

This clonotype appeared many times. The V gene is TRBV6-5, the J gene TRBJ1-5; D is unclear. This CDR3 has 17 residues. Between the trimmed V and J ends, which lost 4 bases and 6 bases, there was a span of 22 bases. Looked up from germline, CDR1 is MNHEY and CDR2 is SVGAGI. The CDR3 DNA reads as TGTGCCAGCAGTTCCTCCCTTTACCTCATGGGCGGTCAGCCCCAGCATTTT. This codes for CASSSSLYLMGGQPQHF.

This clonotype was detected ten times or more. The chain recombines TRBV12-3 or TRBV12-4 with TRBJ2-5, with 16 nucleotides matching TRBD2. With 7 bases clipped from V and 4 bases from J, the junction kept 12 bases outside the gene matches. The CDR3 totals 18 residues. In DNA, the CDR3 is TGTGCCAGCACCCAATCGGGACTAGCGGGGGGGCCGGGAGAGACCCAGTACTTC. This sequence encodes CASTQSGLAGGPGETQYF.

In this sample, this clonotype turned up many times. The genes are TRBV3-1 and TRBJ2-3, with TRBD2 matching over 7 bases. The J segment lost 8 bases and the V segment lost 1 base, leaving 6 bases of the junction unmatched. Germline values: CDR1 LGHDT, CDR2 YNNKEL (reference sequence). This CDR3 comprises 14 residues. CDR3 sequence: CASSQGWDYPTQYF. CDR3 DNA: TGTGCCAGCAGCCAAGGATGGGACTACCCTACGCAGTATTTT.

At least ten counts were recorded for this clonotype. V usage is TRBV10-3 and J usage is TRBJ2-7; 8 bases align to TRBD1. The CDR3 runs 12 residues. In germline, CDR1 is ENHRY, CDR2 SYGVKD. V dropped 4 bases and J dropped 6; count of bases not matched to a gene: 2. CDR3 loop: CAISATGGEQYV. For the CDR3, the DNA is TGTGCCATCAGTGCCACAGGGGGCGAGCAGTACGTC.

This clonotype showed up many times. The CDR3: CATGGVVGNYGYTF. The DNA for the CDR3 is TGTGCCACCGGAGGAGTTGTAGGCAACTATGGCTACACCTTC. The chain recombines TRBV24-1 with TRBJ1-2; no firm D call. Deletions cut 9 bases from V and 2 bases from J, with 15 bases between. This CDR3 has 14 residues. CDR1 KGHDR and CDR2 SFDVKD come from the germline V gene.

In its sample, this clonotype was seen many times. The chain employs TRBV27 and TRBJ2-1, with TRBD1 matching over 7 bases. Germline V gene data show CDR1 as MNHEY and CDR2 as SMNVEV (reference sequence). V was pared by 4 bases and J by 8 bases, with 11 bases of the junction left unmatched. The CDR3 is made up of 15 amino acids. CDR3 amino acids: CASSSHPAGGHEQFF. DNA of the CDR3: TGTGCCAGCAGTTCCCACCCGGCAGGGGGTCATGAGCAGTTCTTC.

The rearrangement joins TRBV19 to TRBJ1-2, with a possible D match to TRBD1 (5 bases). V dropped 1 base and J dropped 8 bases, with 11 bases sitting between them. The CDR3 spans 13 residues. CDR1 and CDR2 (germline): LNHDA, SQIVND (reference sequence). The CDR3 here is CASSIAQGGGYTF. The DNA of the CDR3 is TGTGCCAGTAGTATAGCCCAGGGAGGCGGCTACACCTTC.

At least ten counts were recorded for this clonotype. This rearrangement joins TRBV5-1 to TRBJ1-5, with D hard to call. Per germline, CDR1 SGHRS and CDR2 YFSETQ. V was clipped by 7 bases and J by 1 base, with 12 bases between them. This CDR3 is 14 amino acids long. The DNA for the CDR3 is TGCGCCAGCTTCCGGGGTTGGAGCAATCAGCCCCAGCATTTT. As protein: CASFRGWSNQPQHF.

This clonotype was detected ten times or more. This chain joins TRBV20-1 and TRBJ1-1, with D possibly TRBD1 on 6 matching bases. The V end lost 1 base, the J end lost 2 bases, and 20 bases lay between the germline ends. The CDR3 runs 17 residues. The germline CDR1 and CDR2 sequences are DFQATT and SNEGSKA (reference sequence). CDR3: CSARVGGRQVPNTEAFF. Here the CDR3 DNA reads TGCAGTGCTAGAGTGGGGGGCCGACAGGTACCTAACACTGAAGCTTTCTTT.

This clonotype was seen ten or more times. V usage is TRBV6-5 and J usage is TRBJ2-1; D is unclear. V lost 2 bases, J lost 9 bases, and 17 bases lay in between. This CDR3 has 15 amino acids. The germline V gene has CDR1 MNHEY and CDR2 SVGAGI. In DNA form, the CDR3 reads TGTGCCAGCAGTTACGCGGTAATTGGGCCGAGTGAGCAGTTCTTC. Translation gives CASSYAVIGPSEQFF.

This clonotype came up a few times. This chain links TRBV5-6 with TRBJ2-5, with D possibly being TRBD2 (5 bases). In germline, CDR1 is SGHDT, CDR2 YYEEEE. CDR3 length equals 16 residues. The V end was cut by 9 bases, the J end by 0 bases, with 21 bases between. The CDR3 sequence: CAMSPGLMTNQETQYF. The CDR3 bases are TGTGCCATGAGCCCCGGACTGATGACCAACCAAGAGACCCAGTACTTC.

This clonotype was seen ten or more times. The rearrangement uses TRBV7-8 and TRBJ2-4; tentatively, D is TRBD2 (5 bases). Trimming removed 3 bases at V and 0 bases at J, with 18 bases between. From germline, CDR1 is SGHVS and CDR2 FQNEAQ. This CDR3 has 18 residues. CDR3: CASSLGGSGGLAKNIQYF. Written as DNA, the CDR3 is TGTGCCAGCAGCTTGGGTGGGAGCGGAGGACTAGCCAAAAACATTCAGTACTTC.

At least ten counts were recorded for this clonotype. The V and J genes are TRBV9 and TRBJ2-5; D assignment may be TRBD1 or TRBD2 (5 bases each). Trimming took 4 bases from V and 2 from J, leaving 18 bases between them. Germline values: CDR1 SGDLS, CDR2 YYNGEE. The CDR3 sequence is 16 residues long. CDR3 DNA: TGTGCCAGCAGCTCAAACCCCATGGGGGAACAAGAGACCCAGTACTTC. It encodes CASSSNPMGEQETQYF.

This clonotype was seen many times. This chain links TRBV20-1 with TRBJ2-1; D might be TRBD2 (5 bases). The germline gives CDR1 DFQATT, CDR2 SNEGSKA (reference sequence). This CDR3 comprises 13 residues. Trimming removed 5 bases at V and 3 bases at J, with 11 bases between. The CDR3 loop is CSARTGGYNEQFF. CDR3 sequence (DNA): TGCAGTGCTCGGACCGGAGGCTACAATGAGCAGTTCTTC.

The V and J genes are TRBV6-2 or TRBV6-3 and TRBJ2-5; D is ambiguous. CDR3 size: 14 residues. V lost 6 bases, J lost 5 bases, and 16 bases lay in between. From germline, CDR1 is MNHEY and CDR2 SVGEGT. This CDR3 is CASSTLRALETQYF. In DNA form, the CDR3 reads TGTGCCAGCAGCACCCTCCGAGCACTGGAGACCCAGTACTTC.

This clonotype was seen many times. The chain employs TRBV20-1 and TRBJ2-7; D is unresolved. Germline V gives CDR1 DFQATT, CDR2 SNEGSKA (reference sequence). V was shortened by 6 bases and J by 7 bases, with 16 bases between the two germline ends. This CDR3 comprises 12 residues. In DNA, the CDR3 is TGCAGTGCAAGGTCCCGACTCGGGGAGCAGTACGTC. The encoded protein is CSARSRLGEQYV.

A remark on this clonotype: A much larger clone lies one base from this, so it may be a read error. The V and J genes are TRBV28 and TRBJ2-5; 8 bases map to TRBD1. The CDR3 length is 14 residues. CDR1 and CDR2 (germline): MDHEN, SYDVKM. V gave up 5 bases and J gave up 1 base; unmatched junction bases: 3. In DNA form, the CDR3 reads TGTGCCAGCAGTGGGGACAGGTCCCAAGAGACCCAGTACTTC. It encodes CASSGDRSQETQYF.

This clonotype was counted only a few times. The CDR3 sequence is CASSQGQGTFNQPQHF. The DNA for the CDR3 is TGCGCCAGCAGCCAGGGACAGGGAACCTTCAATCAGCCCCAGCATTTT. V gene TRBV4-1 combines with J gene TRBJ1-5; 9 bases map to TRBD1. Germline values: CDR1 MGHRA, CDR2 YSYEKL. The junction had 6 bases not matched to a gene; V was cut back by 3 bases and J by 3 bases. This CDR3 has 16 residues.

With respect to this clonotype: One base away lies a much larger clone, so this may be a sequencing read error. This rearrangement joins TRBV12-3 or TRBV12-4 to TRBJ1-1; no firm D call. There are 15 residues in the CDR3. Trimming took off 3 bases at V and 3 bases at J, with 14 bases between the two ends. In DNA form, the CDR3 reads TGTGCCAGCAGTTTCGCTAAGGTCCGTGACACTGAAGCTTTCTTT. Its protein product is CASSFAKVRDTEAFF.

This clonotype was recorded many times. This rearrangement joins TRBV5-1 to TRBJ2-7; 14 nucleotides match TRBD2. The J segment lost 3 bases and the V segment lost 2 bases, leaving 7 bases of the junction unmatched. The length of the CDR3 is 17 residues. Germline V gene data show CDR1 as SGHRS and CDR2 as YFSETQ. The CDR3 reads CASSLALGLAGDYEQYF. The CDR3 coding sequence is TGCGCCAGCAGCTTAGCCCTGGGACTAGCGGGGGACTACGAGCAGTACTTC.

The sample holds many counts of this clonotype. The rearrangement links TRBV6-5 to TRBJ2-2, with D tentatively TRBD1 (6 bases). Trimming cost V 1 base and J 4 bases, with 10 bases left between them. CDR3 length equals 15 residues. The germline CDR1 and CDR2 sequences are MNHEY and SVGAGI. The CDR3 region is CASSYWDIPTGELFF. The CDR3 DNA is TGTGCCAGCAGTTACTGGGACATTCCCACCGGGGAGCTGTTTTTT.

Many counts were recorded for this clonotype. This chain connects TRBV27 to TRBJ2-1; the D call may be TRBD1 or TRBD2 (6 bases each). This CDR3 has 14 residues. Germline values: CDR1 MNHEY, CDR2 SMNVEV (reference sequence). Trimming removed 3 bases from V and 10 bases from J, with 16 bases in between. The DNA of the CDR3 is TGTGCCAGCAGTTTTCGGGGGCACGTAGGGGAGCAGTTCTTC. This codes for CASSFRGHVGEQFF.

This clonotype appeared many times. The chain links TRBV10-3 to TRBJ2-3, with TRBD2 identical over 12 bases. From germline, CDR1 is ENHRY and CDR2 SYGVKD. With 2 bases clipped from V and 3 bases from J, the junction kept 3 bases outside the gene matches. CDR3 length: 16 residues. The CDR3 DNA reads TGTGCCATCAGTGAGGGACTAGCGGGGCAGACAGATACGCAGTATTTT. Its protein product is CAISEGLAGQTDTQYF.

Only a few counts were recorded for this clonotype. This clone may be a read error of a much larger clone one base away. The chain joins TRBV20-1 to TRBJ2-3; possible D gene TRBD2, 5 bases. Germline CDR1 reads DFQATT; CDR2 reads SNEGSKA (reference sequence). The CDR3 extends over 17 amino acids. The CDR3, as DNA: TGCTGTGCTAGAGATGCTCTCGGACTCACCCGCACAGATACGCAGTATTTT. Protein: CCARDALGLTRTDTQYF.

This clonotype showed up many times. The J gene is TRBJ2-2, the V gene TRBV3-1; D might be TRBD1 or TRBD2, each matching 5 bases. Germline V gives CDR1 LGHDT, CDR2 YNNKEL (reference sequence). This CDR3 spans 17 amino acids. Trimming pared 3 bases from V and 0 bases from J, leaving 14 bases between. The CDR3 loop reads CASSHSLGTANTGELFF. DNA of the CDR3: TGTGCCAGCAGCCACTCGTTAGGGACCGCGAACACCGGGGAGCTGTTTTTT.

The sample holds many counts of this clonotype. This chain links TRBV7-9 with TRBJ1-1; D is ambiguous. The V and J ends lost 3 bases and 4 bases respectively, with 12 bases between them. The CDR3 spans 14 residues. Germline-derived CDR1 and CDR2 are SEHNR and FQNEAQ (reference sequence). The CDR3 loop is CASSFRQNGTEAFF. DNA for the CDR3: TGTGCCAGCAGCTTTCGGCAAAACGGCACTGAAGCTTTCTTT.